This TCR beta chain stems from a study of cytomegalovirus exposure and HLA in healthy donors (dated by TCRdb to 2017 to 2019). General notes on the study: In an earlier analysis of roughly 590 of the donors, 276 Gb of sequence data and approximately 100 million unique TCR beta sequences from some 170 million T cells were reported. An early release that covered roughly 600 HLA-typed donors contained approximately 300 gigabases of sequencing data and 80 million or so unique TCR sequences. The genetic ancestry cluster associated with self-reported Caucasian donors included over 65% of the 350 to 500 genotyped donors. The aim of the study was to test whether cataloging public T cell receptors could identify signatures of past pathogen exposure. Using immunosequencing, the study profiled T cell repertoires from 666 subjects and related those repertoires to cytomegalovirus serostatus. Along with the approximately 650-subject first cohort, a separate validation cohort of approximately 110 different subjects was used. To predict cytomegalovirus infection status, the study brought together high-throughput TCR immunosequencing, statistical association of individual TCRs with disease status, and machine learning. In a later analysis, previously published TCR beta repertoires from 670 or so donors were re-analyzed and high-resolution HLA genotyping was added so that TCR occurrence patterns could be studied. Rather than drawing on any new phenotypic data, the later analysis identified candidate immune exposures from TCR beta sequences and the way those sequences occurred across donors. An earlier analysis of approximately 500 of the donors applied high-throughput TCR beta sequencing to assess whether each TCR beta V gene segment acted as functional or pseudogenic. Alongside the repertoire data, information on donor age, sex, ethnicity and CMV serostatus was compiled. A later genetic analysis took genome-wide SNP genotypes for about three fifths of the 666 donors and used that subset as a discovery cohort. All discovery cohort repertoires had been generated on a single sequencing platform. HLA typing covered class I and class II loci at four-digit resolution. The number of typed donors differed by locus: roughly 629-640 for A, B, C, DRB1 and DQB1; about 520 for DQA1; 606 for DPA1; and roughly 470 for DPB1. Roughly 5 DR-DQ haplotypes were treated as single units for association and clustering because of strong linkage in the cohort. On average, 235,054 unique TCR beta nucleotide sequences were sequenced per donor among more than 350 genotyped donors of the cohort, with roughly 18% of those sequences being non-productive.

Beyond this particular receptor, the publication reports: The classifier was reported to diagnose cytomegalovirus status with high specificity and sensitivity in both the original and validation cohorts. Sequencing depth was assumed to be roughly uniform across donors in the presence/absence analyses, though that assumption may not hold. Strong co-occurrence of HLA alleles, especially DR and DQ, made assigning TCR associations to individual alleles difficult. In a later analysis, HLA-associated TCR beta chains were found to be more clonally expanded and to have lower generation probabilities than equally common non-associated chains. An earlier analysis of 450 to 750 of the donors showed that most TCR beta V segments appeared in productive rearrangements either about 87% or about 30% of the time, which broadly matched IMGT annotations. In a later genetic analysis, fewer N-insertions in productive TCRs were reported among donors in an Asian-associated ancestry cluster than the roughly 700-donor mean. Specific HLA alleles were associated with 15,000 to 20,000 TCR beta sequences at a false discovery rate of 0.05 in a later analysis. A group of highly shared sequence variants was considered likely to be a technical artifact of the sequencing pipeline. Some IMGT-functional V segments, including TRBV6-2 and TRBV6-3, could not be told apart with the 87-base-pair reads, so those segments were excluded. According to a later analysis, TCR association rates differed among HLA loci, with DRB1 alleles showing the most associated TCRs and HLA-C alleles showing the fewest. For the cohort, immune exposure information was limited to CMV serostatus. The authors suggested that the approach could potentially be extended to other disease states and immunological phenotypes. The earlier analysis of 587 of the donors excluded approximately 17 rarely observed V segments, including chromosome 9 orphons, because counts were too low. This cohort had only TCR beta chains sequenced, and the lack of alpha or paired-chain data limited which features could be detected. HLA typing was unavailable for some donors at each locus, so association tests used only the typed subset. Linkage disequilibrium might explain the correlated functional status among segregating V segments, but an unknown experimental factor could not be ruled out. According to a later analysis, parvovirus B19, influenza, CMV and Epstein-Barr virus appeared linked to several top co-occurrence clusters. In a later analysis, most CMV-associated TCR beta chains were found to appear HLA-restricted, with HLA associations seemingly driven largely by CMV exposure. In the study, about 150 TCR beta chains were listed as associated with cytomegalovirus. A further reported finding was that TCR beta sequences accurately predicted the HLA-A and HLA-B alleles for most subjects in the first cohort. A later genetic analysis associated a missense DCLRE1C variant with V-gene and J-gene trimming of TCR beta chains, and an independent cohort replicated the association. While some public TCRs were present in many individuals, most TCR sequences turned up only very rarely across donors. In vitro tests confirmed that a few of the cytomegalovirus-associated TCR beta chains recognize cytomegalovirus antigens.

Looking up the germline V gene yields CDR1 SNHLY and CDR2 FYNNEI. The V and J ends are trimmed by 5 bases and 0 bases, leaving 14 bases between them. Measured from the cysteine to the phenylalanine, the CDR3 is 17 residues long. Only the CDR3 portion is preserved as DNA: 51 bases, with reading frame beginning at the first base. Library prep was done by the immunoSEQ multiplex PCR assay. A mixture of 60 forward primers for TCR Vbeta segments and 13 reverse primers for TCR Jbeta segments was used in the multiplex PCR. Amplification of the CDR3 region of rearranged TCR beta genes was performed with a multiplex PCR assay on genomic DNA. Amplified TCR beta libraries were sequenced as 87-base-pair reads on the Illumina HiSeq System. The authors processed their data as follows. A later analysis counted approximately 76 million unique TCR beta chains across the 550 to 750 repertoires, and some 11 million of these chains were shared by at least two donors. To remove PCR and sequencing errors, raw reads were error-corrected and collapsed into unique sequences using a nearest-neighbor algorithm that merged closely related sequences. V, D and J gene segments were assigned by aligning CDR3 sequences to IMGT reference sequences. For a sequence to be retained, at least a six-nucleotide match to both a V gene segment and a J gene segment was required. Rearrangements were called productive when the CDR3 lacked stop codons and stayed in frame with V and J; all others were non-productive. CDR3 was defined by IMGT convention, running from the second conserved V-encoded cysteine to the conserved J-encoded phenylalanine. In an earlier analysis of around 640 of the donors, sequences lacking an unambiguous match to a single V gene segment were excluded. An earlier analysis of 500 to 700 of the donors classified V segments as functional when productive rearrangements were above 56.7% and as segregating when the standard deviation between donors was above 5%. A statistical classification framework was built for diagnosing cytomegalovirus status from the catalog of TCR beta chain sequences. In a later analysis, TCR nucleotide sequences were compared against IMGT/GENE-DB human TR gene sequences so that V and J genes could be assigned. The TCRdist pipeline was used in a later analysis to assign CDR3 sequences and most-parsimonious VDJ recombination scenarios. In a later analysis, each TCR beta chain was defined by its CDR3 amino acid sequence together with its V-gene family, and reads without a unique V-gene family were excluded. As a way to deal with suspected cross-contamination and a sequencing artifact, a later analysis dropped 592 nucleotide sequences that were highly shared and had low generation probability. In a later analysis, a clonal expansion index for each public chain was calculated from normalized within-repertoire ranks of inferred template counts. Generation probabilities in a later analysis came from a VDJ recombination model fitted to out-of-frame rearrangements, and those results were checked against IGoR. Hypergeometric tests were used in a later analysis to score TCR-TCR, TCR-HLA and TCR-CMV co-occurrence, with a repertoire-size bias correction applied to the TCR pairs. In a later analysis, false discovery rates were estimated by permuting HLA or CMV assignments 20 times. In a later analysis, co-occurring TCRs were grouped with DBSCAN, and TCRdist sequence similarity was added when clustering was performed within HLA-allele-positive subsets. Repertoires with fewer than 30,000 or more than 120,000 public chains, plus five repertoires with anomalous nucleotide sharing, were excluded from co-occurrence clustering. Sourced from immuneACCESS, this table was stored by TCRdb with only in-frame sequences that have V and J called. A share of the clones is absent; for the studies checked, an unresolved V gene accounts for under half, and the remainder has no known explanation. The V and J calls and the clone size are those of that table, but D and trimming were determined from the DNA. The sample table holds 130,000 to 150,000 clones, of which around 73% were seen once. The top ten clones comprise 1.5% to 2% of the sample.

The cohort consisted of 650 to 850 healthy bone marrow donors. Cohort members were all nominally healthy when sampled, although unrecorded immune exposures were likely present. The donor tested CMV seronegative, placing the donor among the 352 seronegative members of the cohort. A peripheral blood sample was provided by each donor, and peripheral blood mononuclear cells were used for TCR beta sequencing. The Qiagen DNeasy Blood Extraction Kit was used to extract genomic DNA from the blood cell samples. This clone came up a few times. Its binding antigen is unknown. No base qualities exist here, and no much larger clone lies one base off it.

The receptor chain draws on TRBV2 and TRBJ1-6; the D region possibly corresponds to TRBD1 (5 bases align). The sequence came from a woman aged 18 to 35 in good health and CMV-seronegative. The sample was PBMCs. The CDR3 sequence is CASSLSGGGSYNSPLHF. Read as DNA, the sequence is TGTGCCAGCAGTCTAAGTGGGGGGGGCTCCTATAATTCACCCCTCCACTTT.